The 7 T cell receptor beta chains below were found in one sample sequenced in a study of blood T cells in healthy people across ages. Together with a sample-barcoded 5' primer, a J-beta primer mix was included in a second PCR lasting about 7 to 11 cycles. TCRdb independently ran MiXCR on the 5' RACE reads; one entry per CDR3 protein. The sample includes around 800,000 distinct CDR3 sequences, around 62% seen only once; the top ten take about 27%. Source material: blood. Receptors originate from a man aged 25-45 years in good health.

The V call is TRBV14, the J call TRBJ2-1, with 11 bases fitting TRBD2. The CDR3 is 15 amino acids. Germline-derived CDR1 and CDR2 are SGHDN and FVKESK. Unmatched junction bases numbered 4, after V lost 3 bases and J lost 6 bases. In nucleotides, the CDR3 is TGTGCCAGCAGCCAGGCTAGCGGGGGGTTCAATGAGCAGTTCTTC. Its translation: CASSQASGGFNEQFF.

The genes are TRBV6-9 and TRBJ2-7; D is unclear. V gave up 7 bases and J gave up 2 bases, with 6 bases separating them. The CDR3 loop spans 11 amino acids. The germline gives CDR1 MNHGY, CDR2 SVAAGI. CDR3 amino acids: CASMVAYEQYF. In nucleotides, the CDR3 is TGTGCCAGCATGGTAGCCTACGAGCAGTACTTC.

This clonotype was seen a handful of times. V and J are TRBV20-1 and TRBJ2-3, with D perhaps TRBD2 (5 bases). Trimming stripped 3 bases from V and 2 bases from J, with 12 bases between. Germline V lookup: CDR1 DFQATT, CDR2 SNEGSKA (reference sequence). This CDR3 comprises 14 residues. The CDR3 sequence: CSASEDFLTDTQYF. The CDR3, as DNA: TGCAGTGCTAGCGAGGACTTCCTCACAGATACGCAGTATTTT.

The rearrangement links TRBV6-5 to TRBJ1-4, with a tentative D call TRBD1 (6 bases). Looked up from germline, CDR1 is MNHEY and CDR2 is SVGAGI. Between the trimmed V and J ends, which lost 7 bases and 8 bases, there was a span of 17 bases. The CDR3 has 14 residues. CDR3 sequence: CASTSSRGEEKLFF. CDR3 coding DNA: TGTGCCAGCACCTCTTCAAGGGGGGAAGAAAAACTGTTTTTT.

V is TRBV28 and J is TRBJ1-2, with no clear D. CDR3 length equals 14 residues. The germline V gene has CDR1 MDHEN and CDR2 SYDVKM. Trimming removed 2 bases from V and 9 bases from J, with 16 bases in between. The CDR3 spells CASSLPRSGRRYTF. The DNA of the CDR3 is TGTGCCAGCAGTTTACCCCGCTCTGGCAGGCGCTACACCTTC.

The chain links TRBV27 to TRBJ2-5, with 13 bases fitting TRBD2. The CDR3 contains 16 residues. J lost 2 bases, V lost 0 bases, and 0 bases had no gene match. Germline-derived CDR1 and CDR2 are MNHEY and SMNVEV (reference sequence). CDR3 sequence (DNA): TGTGCCAGCAGTTTATCGGGACTAGCGGGGCAAGAGACCCAGTACTTC. This translates into CASSLSGLAGQETQYF.

This clonotype was detected ten times or more. This chain links TRBV3-1 with TRBJ2-4; TRBD1 is a possible D gene (5 bases). Per germline, CDR1 LGHDT and CDR2 YNNKEL (reference sequence). The CDR3 length is 14 residues. V was clipped by 2 bases and J by 9 bases, with 14 bases between them. The CDR3 nucleotides are TGTGCCAGCAGCCAATCCCCGTTGGACATCATTCAGTACTTC. Amino acid sequence: CASSQSPLDIIQYF. The entire variable domain, with the rest obtained from reference TRBV3-1 and TRBJ2-4, is as follows: DTAVSQTPKYLVTQMGNDKSIKCEQNLGHDTMYWYKQDSKKFLKIMFSYNNKELIINETVPNRFSPKSPDKAHLNLHINSLELGDSAVYFCASSQSPLDIIQYFGAGTRLSVL.